This T cell receptor beta chain was sequenced during a study of Tregs in tolerant kidney transplant recipients. Sequencing was performed with immunoSEQ multiplex PCR; in TCRdb, only in-frame clones are kept and a portion is missing. The sample contains about 240,000 clones, 80% to 85% of which appear only once. V lost 1 base to trimming and J lost 2 bases, with 8 bases between them. This CDR3 spans 14 amino acids. Germline loops: CDR1 SGHTA, CDR2 FQGNSA. Unstimulated regulatory T cells (CD4+CD25+CD127-), CD4+CD25- non-regulatory cells, CD4 and CD8 cells were FACS-sorted from thawed PBMCs. On this clone: Other DNA sequences in the same sample also yield this CDR3.

Input material: CD4+ T cells from blood. V gene TRBV7-2 combines with J gene TRBJ1-2; D is perhaps TRBD1 (6 bases). The sequence was collected from a human donor in good health. The CDR3 loop reads CASSLGTANYGYTF. Written as DNA, the CDR3 is TGTGCCAGCAGCTTAGGGACAGCAAACTATGGCTACACCTTC.